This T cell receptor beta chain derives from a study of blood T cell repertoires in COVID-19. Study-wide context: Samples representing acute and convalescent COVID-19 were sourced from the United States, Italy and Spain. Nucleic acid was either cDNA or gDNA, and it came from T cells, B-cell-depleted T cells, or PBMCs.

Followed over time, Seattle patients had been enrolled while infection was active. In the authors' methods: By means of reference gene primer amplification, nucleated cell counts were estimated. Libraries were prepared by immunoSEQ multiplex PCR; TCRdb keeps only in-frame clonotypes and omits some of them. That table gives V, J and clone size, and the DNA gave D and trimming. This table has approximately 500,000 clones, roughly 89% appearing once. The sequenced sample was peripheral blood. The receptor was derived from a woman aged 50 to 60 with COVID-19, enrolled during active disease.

In DNA form, the CDR3 reads TGCGCCAGCAGCCCTCGGGACAGGGGTAACTATGGCTACACCTTC. This translates into CASSPRDRGNYGYTF. The V and J genes are TRBV5-1 and TRBJ1-2, with TRBD1 identical over 10 bases. Germline loops: CDR1 SGHRS, CDR2 YFSETQ. J gave up 1 base and V 4 bases, and 4 bases lay outside the gene matches. The CDR3 has 15 residues.